This T cell receptor beta chain was found in a study of T cell responses to AZD1222 COVID-19 vaccine. Concerning this clone itself: No antigen is known for it.

Study results and limitations: Donors were chiefly white British, with a greater number of females, and clonal diversity was perhaps underestimated.

The assay was immunoSEQ multiplex PCR, and TCRdb's table has in-frame clones only and misses some. The table includes 100,000 to 150,000 clones, approximately 91% detected once. Germline CDR1 reads SGHAT; CDR2 reads FQDESV (reference sequence). CDR3 length equals 14 residues. Between the trimmed V and J ends, which lost 0 bases and 6 bases, there was a span of 9 bases. The sequencing used peripheral blood, collected 28 days after the second AZD1222 dose. The receptor's source is an adult who received the AZD1222 COVID-19 vaccine. The genes are TRBV11-1 and TRBJ2-1; tentatively, D is TRBD1 or TRBD2 (5 bases each). The CDR3 DNA reads TGTGCCAGCAGCTTAGCCGGGGCGCCCAATGAGCAGTTCTTC. Its translation is CASSLAGAPNEQFF.